The clone carrying this T cell receptor (beta chain) came up many times. Its cognate antigen is unknown. This entry is derived from a study of molecular identifiers for immune sequencing clone quantification. The ends were cut back, 2 bases at V and 4 bases at J, with 8 bases in the middle. This CDR3 is 13 amino acids long. CDR1 is GTSNPN and CDR2 is SVGIG in the germline V gene (reference sequence). Points from the study as a whole: Jurkat TCR RNA spiked in from one cell reportedly remained identifiable amid one million naive cells. Clones above 20 RNA copies held over 98% of effector molecules, under 1% in naive cells.

Using its own MiXCR run on the PCR reads, TCRdb lists one record per CDR3 protein. Of under 800,000 distinct CDR3 sequences in the sample, around 25% were seen once. The origin of this receptor is a human donor in good health. Some libraries in this study had Jurkat cell RNA spiked in. What was sequenced was naive CD8+ T cells from blood, with Jurkat cell RNA spiked in. Subset indicated: FACS-sorted CD8+CD4-CCR7+CD45RA+ naive T cells. The rearrangement uses TRBV30 and TRBJ2-2, with D unresolved. In nucleotides, the CDR3 is TGTGCCTGGAGTTACAGCTCCACCGGGGAGCTGTTTTTT. Protein sequence: CAWSYSSTGELFF. The variable domain in full, with the rest retrieved from reference TRBV30 and TRBJ2-2, is SQTIHQWPATLVQPVGSPLSLECTVEGTSNPNLYWYRQAAGRGLQLLFYSVGIGQISSEVPQNLSASRPQDRQFILSSKKLLLSDSGFYLCAWSYSSTGELFFGEGSRLTVL.